Listed below are T cell receptor beta chains from one sample, sequenced in a study of T cells after yellow fever vaccination. TCRdb re-analysed the 5' RACE reads in MiXCR, keeping a single row per CDR3 protein. The sample carries about 260,000 distinct CDR3 sequences, around 4.9% recorded once. Sequencing used CD4+ T cells sorted from PBMCs, obtained on the day of the yellow fever booster vaccination. The receptors were sampled from a man aged 18-30 years who received the YFV17D yellow fever vaccine. Each CDR3 is given with its conserved first and last residue. D genes are given only for firm matches. Rows give clone size only sometimes, using once, few, many, or a class for an expanded clone.

many,TRBD2,TRBJ2-5,TRBV7-2,CASSLETGGETQYF,TGTGCCAGCAGCTTAGAGACGGGGGGGGAAACCCAGTACTTC
NA,TRBD2,TRBJ2-1,TRBV12-3/TRBV12-4,CASSLILAGASGEQFF,TGTGCCAGCAGTCTGATACTAGCGGGGGCGAGCGGTGAGCAGTTCTTC
few,TRBD2,TRBJ2-7,TRBV3-1,CASSWTSGSYEQYF,TGTGCCAGCAGTTGGACTAGCGGTTCCTACGAGCAGTACTTC
NA,TRBD2,TRBJ2-1,TRBV5-6,CASSREANEQFF,TGTGCCAGCAGCCGGGAGGCTAATGAGCAGTTCTTC
many,NA,TRBJ2-3,TRBV4-3,CASSQDGAPDRESTDTQYF,TGCGCCAGCAGCCAAGATGGGGCCCCGGACAGAGAAAGCACAGATACGCAGTATTTT
few,NA,TRBJ1-5,TRBV18,CASSPRGGGRGNQPQHF,TGTGCCAGCTCCCCACGAGGTGGGGGGCGAGGCAATCAGCCCCAGCATTTT
NA,NA,TRBJ1-2,TRBV7-9,CASIKPGFAPYGYTF,TGTGCCAGCATCAAGCCCGGGTTCGCCCCCTATGGCTACACCTTC
many,TRBD2,TRBJ2-1,TRBV7-2,CASSFTRGDNEQFF,TGTGCCAGCAGCTTCACCCGGGGGGACAATGAGCAGTTCTTC
few,NA,TRBJ1-5,TRBV3-1,CVGGAQPQHF,TGTGTAGGAGGGGCACAGCCCCAGCATTTT
many,NA,TRBJ1-6,TRBV4-3,CASSQDQGRDSPLHF,TGCGCCAGCAGCCAAGATCAGGGTAGGGATTCACCCCTCCACTTT
many,NA,TRBJ1-2,TRBV7-9,CASTPTANYGYTF,TGTGCCAGCACCCCGACAGCTAACTATGGCTACACCTTC
many,NA,TRBJ1-1,TRBV9,CASSWGPERSAEAFF,TGTGCCAGCAGCTGGGGGCCTGAACGGTCGGCTGAAGCTTTCTTT
few,NA,TRBJ2-2,TRBV20-1,CSARTARDAGELFF,TGCAGTGCAAGGACAGCACGAGACGCCGGGGAGCTGTTTTTT
many,NA,TRBJ1-2,TRBV11-2,CASSPNRGGESGYTF,TGTGCCAGCAGCCCCAACCGGGGGGGGGAATCTGGCTACACCTTC
NA,NA,TRBJ1-5,TRBV30,CAWSEGSNQPQHF,TGTGCCTGGAGTGAGGGGAGCAATCAGCCCCAGCATTTT
many,NA,TRBJ2-7,TRBV12-3/TRBV12-4,CASSFRGSYEQYF,TGTGCCAGCAGTTTCAGGGGCTCCTACGAGCAGTACTTC
few,NA,TRBJ2-3,TRBV7-3,CASSLDGTGTDTQYF,TGTGCCAGCAGCTTGGATGGTACAGGCACAGATACGCAGTATTTT
few,TRBD2,TRBJ2-7,TRBV12-5,CASGLRVAGVPSYEQYF,TGTGCTAGTGGTTTGAGAGTAGCGGGGGTTCCCTCCTACGAGCAGTACTTC
NA,NA,TRBJ2-7,TRBV7-2,CASSLLADYEQYF,TGTGCCAGCAGCTTATTGGCCGATTACGAGCAGTACTTC
few,NA,TRBJ1-2,TRBV18,CASSPMLPGVFVTF,TGTGCCAGCTCACCAATGTTACCGGGGGTTTTCGTGACCTTC
few,NA,TRBJ1-1,TRBV7-2,CASSLVGQGSTEAFF,TGTGCCAGCAGCTTAGTGGGGCAGGGTAGCACTGAAGCTTTCTTT
few,NA,TRBJ1-3,TRBV5-1,CASSLVAAVPGNTIYF,TGCGCCAGCAGCTTGGTGGCCGCCGTACCTGGAAACACCATATATTTT
few,NA,TRBJ1-1,TRBV5-4,CASSSPSGTNEAFF,TGTGCCAGCAGCTCCCCCTCCGGGACAAATGAAGCTTTCTTT
NA,NA,TRBJ1-6,TRBV10-3,CAIGTFQSPLHF,TGTGCCATCGGGACCTTCCAATCACCCCTCCACTTT
many,NA,TRBJ2-3,TRBV4-3,CASSQDVAASDTQYF,TGCGCCAGCAGCCAAGATGTGGCTGCCTCGGATACGCAGTATTTT
many,TRBD1,TRBJ2-3,TRBV7-2,CASSQDRVSTDTQYF,TGTGCCAGCAGCCAGGACAGGGTGAGCACAGATACGCAGTATTTT
few,NA,TRBJ2-1,TRBV20-1,CSASKSNEQFF,TGCAGTGCTAGTAAGTCCAATGAGCAGTTCTTC
many,TRBD2,TRBJ2-4,TRBV5-1,CASSLASLAGDKIQYF,TGCGCCAGCAGCTTGGCCAGTTTAGCGGGGGACAAAATTCAGTACTTC
NA,NA,TRBJ1-5,TRBV6-5,CASSYSFSNQPQHF,TGTGCCAGCAGTTACTCCTTCAGCAATCAGCCCCAGCATTTT
few,NA,TRBJ1-2,TRBV4-1,CASSQPGTVNYGYTF,TGCGCCAGCAGCCAGCCCGGGACGGTTAACTATGGCTACACCTTC
many,NA,TRBJ2-5,TRBV7-2,CASSLVETQYF,TGCGCCAGCAGCTTGGTAGAGACCCAGTACTTC
NA,NA,TRBJ2-3,TRBV11-2,CASGLLGQQELGQYF,TGTGCCAGCGGACTACTGGGACAACAAGAACTAGGGCAGTATTTT
NA,NA,TRBJ1-1,TRBV18,CASSPYVLNTEAFF,TGTGCCAGCTCACCGTACGTATTGAACACTGAAGCTTTCTTT
few,NA,TRBJ1-1,TRBV6-6,CASSTRDRWGF,TGTGCCAGCAGTACCCGGGACCGCTGGGGCTTT
many,TRBD1,TRBJ1-4,TRBV7-2,CASSQGVNEKLFF,TGTGCCAGCAGCCAGGGGGTGAATGAAAAACTGTTTTTT
NA,TRBD1,TRBJ2-5,TRBV20-1,CSAREGTGKETQYF,TGCAGTGCTAGGGAAGGGACAGGAAAAGAGACCCAGTACTTC
many,NA,TRBJ2-5,TRBV4-2,CASSQTGDLGETQYF,TGTGCCAGCAGCCAGACCGGGGATCTCGGGGAGACCCAGTACTTC
NA,TRBD1,TRBJ1-2,TRBV30,CAWSSTGGGGYTF,TGTGCCTGGAGTTCTACAGGGGGCGGTGGCTACACCTTC
many,NA,TRBJ2-4,TRBV6-2/TRBV6-3,CASSYMGFMSKNIQYF,TGTGCCAGCAGTTACATGGGGTTTATGTCCAAAAACATTCAGTACTTC
many,TRBD2,TRBJ2-3,TRBV20-1,CSATKLAGGPNTQYF,TGCAGTGCTACGAAACTAGCGGGGGGGCCAAATACGCAGTATTTT
few,TRBD2,TRBJ2-5,TRBV4-1,CASSQASGETQYF,TGCGCCAGCAGCCAAGCTAGCGGGGAGACCCAGTACTTC
NA,NA,TRBJ2-7,TRBV7-6,CASSRQTGTYEQYF,TGTGCCAGCAGCAGACAGACCGGGACCTACGAGCAGTACTTC
few,TRBD2,TRBJ2-3,TRBV11-2,CASSPSGLVDTQYF,TGTGCCAGCAGCCCTAGCGGCCTAGTGGATACGCAGTATTTT
NA,TRBD2,TRBJ2-7,TRBV5-1,CASSLEASGLREQYF,TGCGCCAGCAGCTTGGAGGCTAGCGGTCTACGAGAGCAGTACTTC
many,NA,TRBJ2-5,TRBV5-1,CASSSQGGRETQYF,TGCGCCAGCAGCTCCCAAGGCGGCCGGGAGACCCAGTACTTC
many,TRBD2,TRBJ2-3,TRBV10-1,CASSPRAGGSYTQYF,TGCGCCAGCAGTCCCCGGGCGGGGGGCTCGTATACGCAGTATTTT
few,NA,TRBJ2-3,TRBV7-2,CASSSLYGEAQYF,TGTGCCAGCAGCTCGCTTTACGGGGAGGCGCAGTATTTT
NA,TRBD1,TRBJ2-5,TRBV7-2,CASSRQGLVETQYF,TGTGCCAGCAGCAGACAGGGATTAGTGGAGACCCAGTACTTC
many,NA,TRBJ2-2,TRBV7-9,CASSSGLHTGELFF,TGTGCCAGCAGCTCGGGACTTCACACCGGGGAGCTGTTTTTT
few,TRBD1,TRBJ2-2,TRBV11-3,CASSLQGAETGELFF,TGTGCCAGCAGCTTACAGGGGGCGGAAACCGGGGAGCTGTTTTTT
few,NA,TRBJ2-2,TRBV6-6,CASSSMAARNTGELFF,TGTGCCAGCAGTTCTATGGCGGCCAGGAACACCGGGGAGCTGTTTTTT
many,NA,TRBJ2-3,TRBV5-1,CASSLTIITDTQYF,TGCGCCAGCAGCTTGACCATTATCACAGATACGCAGTATTTT
NA,TRBD2,TRBJ2-5,TRBV10-1,CASSEFSGGRENQYF,TGCGCCAGCAGTGAATTTAGCGGGGGTCGAGAGAACCAGTACTTC
few,NA,TRBJ2-3,TRBV27,CASNQRYGATDTQYF,TGTGCCAGCAATCAACGGTACGGTGCTACAGATACGCAGTATTTT
NA,NA,TRBJ2-3,TRBV6-2/TRBV6-3,CASKSQSGSLTDTQYF,TGTGCCAGCAAATCACAGTCAGGGTCCCTCACAGATACGCAGTATTTT
few,NA,TRBJ1-2,TRBV6-5,CASTSTTVNYGYTF,TGTGCCAGCACCTCTACGACGGTTAACTATGGCTACACCTTC
many,NA,TRBJ2-3,TRBV20-1,CSAVPGPSTDTQYF,TGCAGTGCTGTTCCGGGACCAAGCACAGATACGCAGTATTTT
NA,NA,TRBJ1-1,TRBV7-3,CASSLTSENTEAFF,TGTGCCAGCAGCTTAACGTCGGAGAACACTGAAGCTTTCTTT